This T cell receptor beta chain was documented in a study of regulatory T cells in long-lasting Graves disease. At the level of the study: Patients with new Graves' disease had used antithyroid drugs below 3 months. Study results and caveats: When disease was persistent, TRBV28, TRBJ1-2 and TRBJ2-5 were the favored segments. Accuracy was possibly reduced by small sample size.

This clonotype was picked up a small number of times. What it binds is unknown. Library construction for TCR beta used iRepertoire HTBI primers and Arm-PCR of CDR3 regions. Authors' processing steps: Roughly 65 TRBV and approximately 13 TRBJ segments were identified across samples. A single record per CDR3 protein comes from TCRdb applying MiXCR to the multiplex PCR reads. The authors' filters were not applied to this entry. Among over 500,000 distinct CDR3 sequences, roughly 15% were seen once, and the ten largest hold 15% to 20%. Time point indicated: newly diagnosed GD, antithyroid drugs for less than 3 months. The TCR library was prepared using RNA isolated from PBMCs. Trimming cost V 6 bases and J 5 bases, with 24 bases left between them. Per germline, CDR1 SGHDN and CDR2 FVKESK. The CDR3 extends over 17 amino acids. The data also belong to a second study, concerning T cells in Graves' hyperthyroidism and ophthalmopathy.

Sequencing used peripheral blood mononuclear cells (PBMCs), obtained at new diagnosis, from a patient treated with antithyroid drugs. The origin of this receptor is a woman in her 30s with Graves disease. The V call is TRBV14, the J call TRBJ2-3; D is unresolved. CDR3 nucleotides: TGTGCCAGCAGTCGAAATTTAATAGGGTTCCTCAGAGATACGCAGTATTTT. Translated, it gives CASSRNLIGFLRDTQYF.